This T cell receptor (beta chain) was sequenced during a study of shared clonotypes between healthy human individuals. Original processing methods: Filtering differed for immunoSEQ, which gave only junction sequences without quality scores. Sequenced by immunoSEQ multiplex PCR; TCRdb stores in-frame clones only, minus some. V and J calls and clone size are as listed in that table; D and trimming were resolved from the DNA. The repertoire has roughly 490,000 clones, 70% to 85% of them found once; the top ten carry approximately 12%. In germline, CDR1 is MNHNY, CDR2 SVGAGI (reference sequence). The CDR3 is 16 residues long. V lost 7 bases to trimming and J lost 4 bases, with 23 bases between them. The donors, healthy adults who were HIV-negative, had experienced no recent acute infections or vaccinations. The donors were all Caucasian adults (living in Nashville, Tennessee).

The sequenced sample consisted of PBMCs. The source of this sequence is a woman in her thirties or forties in good health. Some clones in this sample may be carry-over from other donors' samples. The rearrangement uses TRBV6-6 and TRBJ2-7, with D possibly TRBD1 on 8 matching bases. The CDR3 nucleotides are TGTGCCAGCACCTCACAGGGGGGGAGTACCTCGTACGAGCAGTACTTC. It is translated as CASTSQGGSTSYEQYF.